The sequence of this T cell receptor beta chain was determined in a study of T cells in Graves' hyperthyroidism and ophthalmopathy. Study information: Staff took peripheral blood when the initial diagnosis was made, before any treatment began.

A single count supports this clonotype. Its antigen is still unknown. Amplified TCR beta CDR3 regions derived from RNA transcripts. The HTBI primer set drove a first-round RT-PCR of the TCR CDR3. TCRdb fed the multiplex PCR reads into MiXCR, producing one record per CDR3 protein. The repertoire holds approximately 480,000 distinct CDR3 sequences, with less than 25% as singletons. Recently diagnosed hyperthyroidism of less than 2 months' duration affected patients aged 18 to 65. Investigators excluded patients with uncontrolled infection, other autoimmune disease, pregnancy or lactation. Points from the study as a whole: Through a model of 13 V-J features, ophthalmopathy was separated from stable hyperthyroidism.

There are 13 residues in the CDR3. Trimming left V 1 base short and J 3 bases short, with 9 bases between. Looked up from germline, CDR1 is SQVTM and CDR2 is ANQGSEA. The TCR sequence derives from a man younger than 35 with Graves' hyperthyroidism. This sequence joins TRBV29-1 and TRBJ1-1, with D tentatively TRBD1 (6 bases). Sequencing input: blood. CDR3 loop: CSVEVRGDTEAFF. The CDR3 bases are TGCAGCGTTGAAGTCAGGGGTGACACTGAAGCTTTCTTT.